This entry lists 27 T cell receptor beta chains sequenced from one sample in a study of T cells in localized non-small cell lung cancer. The assay was immunoSEQ multiplex PCR, and TCRdb's table has in-frame clones only and misses some. The data show 8,400 or so clones, with about 87% seen just once and approximately 30% held by the top ten. The material was peripheral blood, obtained before any cancer treatment. These receptor sequences come from a male donor at least 60 years old with stage III lung adenocarcinoma.

The rearrangement joins TRBV12-5 to TRBJ2-7; TRBD1 agrees at 7 bases. With 5 bases clipped from V and 0 bases from J, the junction kept 4 bases outside the gene matches. The CDR3 has 14 amino acids. Germline CDR1 and CDR2: LGHNT and FRNRAP. The CDR3 is CASGPGDSSYEQYF. In DNA, the CDR3 is TGTGCTAGTGGTCCCGGGGACAGCTCCTACGAGCAGTACTTC.

The gene calls are TRBV5-1 and TRBJ2-1; 16 nucleotides line up with TRBD2. CDR1 is SGHRS, CDR2 YFSETQ, per germline. The CDR3 extends over 19 amino acids. V shed 4 bases and J 2 bases; nucleotides not matched to a gene: 9. The CDR3 region has the DNA TGCGCCAGCAGCCAAAATCCCGGGACTAGCGGGGGGGCCTACAATGAGCAGTTCTTC. This encodes CASSQNPGTSGGAYNEQFF.

This clone was recorded only once. The DNA for the CDR3 is TGTGCTAGTGGCCGAGGGGGCCCCCGGGAGCTGTTTTTT. Residues: CASGRGGPRELFF. The chain is built from TRBV12-5 and TRBJ2-2, with TRBD1 matching 7 bases. The ends lost 6 bases at V and 9 bases at J; junction bases unmatched: 7. This CDR3 is built from 13 residues. The germline gives CDR1 LGHNT, CDR2 FRNRAP.

The chain couples TRBV2 to TRBJ1-3; 7 nucleotides line up with TRBD1. Germline CDR1 reads SNHLY; CDR2 reads FYNNEI. The CDR3 is 13 amino acids. The CDR3 sequence is CATEGQPGNTIYF. In nucleotides, the CDR3 is TGTGCTACCGAGGGACAGCCTGGAAACACCATATATTTT. Supplemented by reference TRBV2 and TRBJ1-3, the full variable domain reads EPEVTQTPSHQVTQMGQEVILRCVPISNHLYFYWYRQILGQKVEFLVSFYNNEISEKSEIFDDQFSVERPDGSNFTLKIRSTKLEDSAMYFCATEGQPGNTIYFGEGSWLTVV.

The rearrangement uses TRBV5-5 and TRBJ2-2; 8 nucleotides agree with TRBD2. The V segment lost 4 bases and the J segment 5 bases; nucleotides outside the gene matches: 4. CDR3 length: 14 amino acids. Germline V CDR1 and CDR2: SGHKS, YYEKEE (reference sequence). This CDR3 reads CASSPVAGTGELFF. CDR3 nucleotides: TGTGCCAGCAGCCCAGTAGCGGGGACCGGGGAGCTGTTTTTT.

The V and J genes are TRBV7-9 and TRBJ2-5; a possible D gene is TRBD2 (6 bases). The CDR3 is made up of 14 amino acids. Trimming removed 3 bases at V and 2 bases at J, with 10 bases between. CDR1 is SEHNR, CDR2 FQNEAQ, per germline (reference sequence). CDR3 DNA: TGTGCCAGCAGCTTCCCAGCGGGTCAAGAGACCCAGTACTTC. Translated, it gives CASSFPAGQETQYF.

The chain is built from TRBV5-1 and TRBJ2-7; possible D gene TRBD2, 5 bases. Looked up from germline, CDR1 is SGHRS and CDR2 is YFSETQ. The CDR3 has 15 residues. The V and J ends lost 2 bases and 5 bases respectively, with 17 bases between them. The CDR3 loop reads CASSLSGSVKDEQYF. The DNA of the CDR3 is TGCGCCAGCAGCTTATCGGGGTCCGTAAAGGACGAGCAGTACTTC.

This clone was found once. Other nucleotide sequences in the sample specify the same CDR3. The chain recombines TRBV5-1 with TRBJ1-6, with D maybe TRBD1 (6 bases). Germline V gene data show CDR1 as SGHRS and CDR2 as YFSETQ. V lost 0 bases to trimming and J lost 4 bases, with 8 bases between them. This CDR3 comprises 15 residues. CDR3 region: CASSLEGGYNSPLHF. DNA for the CDR3: TGCGCCAGCAGCTTGGAGGGGGGGTATAATTCACCCCTCCACTTT. The variable domain in full, completed from reference TRBV5-1 and TRBJ1-6, reads KAGVTQTPRYLIKTRGQQVTLSCSPISGHRSVSWYQQTPGQGLQFLFEYFSETQRNKGNFPGRFSGRQFSNSRSEMNVSTLELGDSALYLCASSLEGGYNSPLHFGNGTRLTVT.

The rearrangement links TRBV5-5 to TRBJ2-6; 9 positions agree with TRBD1. Germline CDR1 SGHKS, CDR2 YYEKEE (reference sequence). The CDR3 extends over 17 amino acids. Germline trimming cut 4 bases from V and 1 base from J; bases unmatched to any gene: 6. The chain's CDR3 is CASSPAGTGSGANVLTF. CDR3 sequence (DNA): TGTGCCAGCAGCCCCGCCGGGACAGGGTCTGGGGCCAACGTCCTGACTTTC.

The J gene is TRBJ1-1, the V gene TRBV6-6, with 9 bases fitting TRBD1. The CDR3 covers 14 residues. V shed 6 bases, J shed 4 bases, and the junction held 6 bases outside the gene matches. CDR1 MNHNY and CDR2 SVGAGI come from the germline V gene (reference sequence). The DNA of the CDR3 is TGTGCCAGCAGAGCCGGGACAGGGTTCACTGAAGCTTTCTTT. Its translation: CASRAGTGFTEAFF.

This clone has a handful of counts. The chain uses TRBV5-1 and TRBJ2-3; D gene ambiguous. The V end was cut by 1 base, the J end by 0 bases, with 6 bases between. Germline lookup yields CDR1 SGHRS and CDR2 YFSETQ. This CDR3 is 14 amino acids long. The DNA for the CDR3 is TGCGCCAGCAGCTTGACAGCTAGCACAGATACGCAGTATTTT. Amino acids: CASSLTASTDTQYF.

The count of this clone is one. This rearrangement joins TRBV15 to TRBJ2-7; D gene ambiguous. This CDR3 is 13 amino acids long. Per the germline V gene, CDR1 is LNHNV and CDR2 is YYDKDF (reference sequence). V lost 1 base to trimming and J lost 6 bases, with 10 bases between them. The CDR3 spells CATSRGRAPEQYF. CDR3 DNA sequence: TGTGCCACCAGCAGAGGTCGCGCGCCCGAGCAGTACTTC.

The chain recombines TRBV19 with TRBJ2-3; no clear D. The CDR3 covers 12 residues. Germline V CDR1 and CDR2: LNHDA, SQIVND (reference sequence). The V end lost 4 bases, the J end lost 2 bases, and 4 bases lay between the germline ends. The CDR3 region has the DNA TGTGCCAGTAGTACCTACACAGATACGCAGTATTTT. Translating it yields CASSTYTDTQYF.

The chain carries TRBV7-6 and TRBJ1-2; D is undetermined. Germline CDR1 is SGHVS and CDR2 is FNYEAQ. V lost 4 bases to trimming and J lost 0 bases, with 6 bases between them. The CDR3 extends over 13 amino acids. This CDR3 is CASSYQANYGYTF. The CDR3 DNA follows: TGTGCCAGCAGCTATCAGGCTAACTATGGCTACACCTTC.

The chain joins TRBV7-2 to TRBJ2-3, with 7 bases that match TRBD2. V trimming: 3 bases; J trimming: 2 bases; junction bases outside the gene matches: 5. This CDR3 comprises 15 residues. The germline V gene has CDR1 SGHTA and CDR2 FQGNSA. CDR3: CASSFRGGDTDTQYF. DNA of the CDR3: TGTGCCAGCAGCTTTCGGGGAGGGGACACAGATACGCAGTATTTT.

Points on this clone: One end of the junction is discordant with germline, which a read error may explain. The chain carries TRBV6-1 and TRBJ2-5; possible D gene TRBD2, 6 bases. The CDR3 is 16 amino acids. Germline V gene sequence: CDR1 MNHNS, CDR2 SASEGT. This CDR3 reads CASTEIYGGSDETQYF. The CDR3 region has the DNA TGTGCCAGCACTGAAATTTACGGGGGATCAGACGAGACCCAGTACTTC.

V gene TRBV6-1 combines with J gene TRBJ2-3; D remains unclear. V was clipped by 2 bases and J by 4 bases, with 19 bases between them. This CDR3 has 17 residues. Germline CDR1 MNHNS, CDR2 SASEGT. CDR3 loop: CASSESLTLTRADTQYF. The CDR3 DNA reads as TGTGCCAGCAGTGAAAGCCTCACTCTTACTCGGGCAGATACGCAGTATTTT.

This clone appeared a single time. V and J are TRBV7-6 and TRBJ2-1; D is possibly TRBD1 (6 bases). The germline V and J ends were trimmed by 2 bases and 2 bases, with 7 bases remaining between them. The CDR3 runs to 14 residues. Germline CDR1 SGHVS, CDR2 FNYEAQ. The CDR3 protein is CASSLTGTYNEQFF. CDR3 DNA sequence: TGTGCCAGCAGCTTAACAGGGACCTACAATGAGCAGTTCTTC.

CDR3 sequence: CASSVGQRTGMNTEAFF. The CDR3 DNA reads as TGTGCCAGCAGCGTAGGCCAGCGGACAGGGATGAACACTGAAGCTTTCTTT. V and J are TRBV9 and TRBJ1-1; 8 nucleotides agree with TRBD1. Per the germline V gene, CDR1 is SGDLS and CDR2 is YYNGEE. The CDR3 is made up of 17 amino acids. The J segment lost 0 bases and the V segment lost 0 bases, leaving 7 bases of the junction unmatched.

The chain couples TRBV2 to TRBJ2-3; 8 bases map to TRBD2. The V segment lost 7 bases and the J segment 1 base; nucleotides outside the gene matches: 4. Per germline, CDR1 SNHLY and CDR2 FYNNEI. The CDR3 is made up of 14 amino acids. The DNA for the CDR3 is TGTGCCAGCACCAGCGGGAGCCGCACAGATACGCAGTATTTT. It yields the protein CASTSGSRTDTQYF.

The rearrangement uses TRBV5-1 and TRBJ2-5; 13 positions agree with TRBD2. The CDR3 has 16 amino acids. In germline, CDR1 is SGHRS, CDR2 YFSETQ. The V and J ends lost 4 bases and 5 bases, in that order; junction bases with no gene match: 8. CDR3 sequence reads: CASSPPGLAGRETQYF. CDR3 coding DNA: TGCGCCAGCAGCCCCCCGGGACTAGCGGGGAGGGAGACCCAGTACTTC. Full variable domain (remainder filled in from reference TRBV5-1 and TRBJ2-5): KAGVTQTPRYLIKTRGQQVTLSCSPISGHRSVSWYQQTPGQGLQFLFEYFSETQRNKGNFPGRFSGRQFSNSRSEMNVSTLELGDSALYLCASSPPGLAGRETQYFGPGTRLLVL.

The V gene is TRBV7-3, the J gene TRBJ2-7, with 9 positions matching TRBD1. The CDR3 runs 16 residues. V lost 0 bases to trimming and J lost 3 bases; unmatched junction nucleotides: 6. Germline-derived CDR1 and CDR2 are SGHTA and FQGTGA. CDR3 loop: CASSLTGQGGLYEQYF. DNA of the CDR3: TGTGCCAGCAGCTTAACGGGACAGGGTGGACTCTACGAGCAGTACTTC.

The chain uses TRBV9 and TRBJ2-5, with 9 bases matching TRBD2. CDR1 SGDLS and CDR2 YYNGEE come from the germline V gene. V was clipped by 0 bases and J by 4 bases; unmatched bases: 4. This CDR3 has 15 residues. The CDR3 loop reads CASSVAGREGETQYF. CDR3 DNA sequence: TGTGCCAGCAGCGTAGCGGGGCGGGAGGGAGAGACCCAGTACTTC.

The chain recombines TRBV2 with TRBJ2-5; no clear D. V was shortened by 4 bases and J by 5 bases, with 2 bases between the two germline ends. The CDR3 has 10 residues. CDR1 and CDR2 (germline): SNHLY, FYNNEI. CDR3 sequence: CASSVETQYF. CDR3 nucleotides: TGTGCCAGCAGTGTGGAGACCCAGTACTTC.

The chain employs TRBV5-1 and TRBJ2-5; D is unclear. The CDR3 extends over 13 amino acids. Trimming took off 1 base at V and 5 bases at J, with 9 bases between the two ends. Germline CDR1 SGHRS, CDR2 YFSETQ. The CDR3, as DNA: TGCGCCAGCAGCTTGATAGGGAAGGAGACCCAGTACTTC. Residues: CASSLIGKETQYF.

V and J are TRBV2 and TRBJ2-3; TRBD2 aligns across 15 bases. Per germline, CDR1 SNHLY and CDR2 FYNNEI. The CDR3 is 17 amino acids. The V segment lost 0 bases and the J segment 5 bases; nucleotides outside the gene matches: 3. CDR3 sequence: CASSEARGLAGGDTQYF. The CDR3 nucleotides read TGTGCCAGCAGTGAAGCCCGGGGACTAGCGGGGGGAGATACGCAGTATTTT.

This clone was counted once. J is TRBJ2-1 and V is TRBV29-1; D not resolved. V was cut by 3 bases and J by 0 bases, with 12 bases left in between. Germline assignment: CDR1 SQVTM and CDR2 ANQGSEA. This CDR3 region has 15 residues. The CDR3 reads CSVESLHSSYNEQFF. Here the CDR3 DNA reads TGCAGCGTTGAGAGCCTGCACAGCTCCTACAATGAGCAGTTCTTC.